The 10 T cell receptor beta chains listed next were all sequenced from one sample in a study of identical twins. From the 5' RACE reads, TCRdb called clonotypes with MiXCR, one entry per CDR3 protein. The sample gives 1.5 million to 2 million distinct CDR3 sequences, roughly a third of which show up once; under 0.35% is in the top ten. Sequencing input: cord blood. The receptors were gathered from a newborn girl in good health.

The gene calls are TRBV28 and TRBJ2-5; D assignment may be TRBD1 or TRBD2 (5 bases each). With 7 bases removed from V and 4 bases from J, the gap between germline ends came to 10 bases. The germline V gene encodes CDR1 MDHEN and CDR2 SYDVKM. The CDR3 is 12 amino acids. The CDR3 sequence: CASNAGAETQYF. CDR3 sequence (DNA): TGTGCCAGCAACGCCGGGGCAGAGACCCAGTACTTC.

The chain combines TRBV20-1 with TRBJ2-1, with 10 nucleotides matching TRBD2. This CDR3 is 14 amino acids long. After removal of 6 bases from V and 8 bases from J, the junction contained 10 bases not matched to a gene. Germline-derived CDR1 and CDR2 are DFQATT and SNEGSKA (reference sequence). For the CDR3, the DNA is TGCAGTGCCTCCCCTAGCGGGGGCTCTTATGAGCAGTTCTTC. Translating gives CSASPSGGSYEQFF.

This chain joins TRBV5-1 and TRBJ2-3; TRBD1 agrees at 10 bases. Germline V lookup: CDR1 SGHRS, CDR2 YFSETQ. The CDR3 spans 21 residues. Trimming cost V 1 base and J 1 base; bases outside gene matches: 18. This CDR3 reads CASSLPPGTGAIKRGTDTQYF. The CDR3 region has the DNA TGCGCCAGCAGCTTGCCCCCCGGGACAGGGGCTATCAAGCGGGGCACAGATACGCAGTATTTT.

This chain links TRBV11-2 with TRBJ2-7, with a weak D call TRBD2 (6 bases). Trimming took 5 bases from V and 7 from J, leaving 18 bases between them. CDR3 length: 14 amino acids. The germline CDR1 and CDR2 sequences are SGHAT and FQNNGV. The DNA of the CDR3 is TGTGCCAGCAGCCTTAGCGGAGCGATCAATGAGCAGTACTTC. Amino acids: CASSLSGAINEQYF.

This sequence joins TRBV24-1 and TRBJ2-1, with 10 bases identical to TRBD1. V lost 3 bases to trimming and J lost 6 bases; unmatched junction nucleotides: 4. Germline V CDR1 and CDR2: KGHDR, SFDVKD. The CDR3 has 15 amino acids. As DNA, the CDR3 is TGTGCCACCAGTGATGGGGGGACAGGGGTCAATGAGCAGTTCTTC. It codes for CATSDGGTGVNEQFF.

This clonotype was found a few times. Written as DNA, the CDR3 is TGTGCCAGCAGTTACTACGGACTAGCGGGAGAAGAGACCCAGTACTTC. Its protein is CASSYYGLAGEETQYF. This chain links TRBV6-5 with TRBJ2-5, with TRBD2 identical over 13 bases. From germline, CDR1 is MNHEY and CDR2 SVGAGI. The V and J ends lost 1 base and 3 bases, in that order; junction bases with no gene match: 2. This CDR3 spans 16 amino acids.

This clonotype was counted many times. This rearrangement joins TRBV4-2 to TRBJ2-7; D is possibly TRBD2 (7 bases). The CDR3 is 17 amino acids. Germline loops: CDR1 LGHNA, CDR2 YNFKEQ. V was clipped by 1 base and J by 6 bases, with 22 bases between them. CDR3 sequence: CASSQGGGTLLNLEQYF. The DNA of the CDR3 is TGTGCCAGCAGCCAAGGGGGGGGCACCCTCTTAAACCTCGAGCAGTACTTC.

The chain links TRBV11-2 to TRBJ1-1; no clear D gene. With 2 bases removed from V and 6 bases from J, the gap between germline ends came to 10 bases. This CDR3 region has 13 residues. Per the germline V gene, CDR1 is SGHAT and CDR2 is FQNNGV. CDR3 sequence: CASSLTTPPEAFF. The CDR3 coding sequence is TGTGCCAGCAGCTTAACGACTCCCCCTGAAGCTTTCTTT. Filled out from reference TRBV11-2 and TRBJ1-1, the complete variable domain reads EAGVAQSPRYKIIEKRQSVAFWCNPISGHATLYWYQQILGQGPKLLIQFQNNGVVDDSQLPKDRFSAERLKGVDSTLKIQPAKLEDSAVYLCASSLTTPPEAFFGQGTRLTVV.

The chain couples TRBV15 to TRBJ2-1; D not certain. The germline V gene has CDR1 LNHNV and CDR2 YYDKDF (reference sequence). The CDR3 contains 13 residues. V was shortened by 1 base and J by 6 bases, with 7 bases between the two germline ends. Written as DNA, the CDR3 is TGTGCCACCAGCAGAGTCACATTCAATGAGCAGTTCTTC. It specifies CATSRVTFNEQFF. Together with reference TRBV15 and TRBJ2-1, the CDR3 gives the full variable domain: DAMVIQNPRYQVTQFGKPVTLSCSQTLNHNVMYWYQQKSSQAPKLLFHYYDKDFNNEADTPDNFQSRRPNTSFCFLDIRSPGLGDTAMYLCATSRVTFNEQFFGPGTRLTVL.

The genes are TRBV7-9 and TRBJ1-2; TRBD1 matches at 7 bases. The CDR3 sequence is 17 residues long. The germline V gene has CDR1 SEHNR and CDR2 FQNEAQ (reference sequence). Losses at the gene ends were 6 bases for V and 5 bases for J; bases not matched to a gene: 18. The CDR3: CASSHNADRSSGYGYTF. As DNA, the CDR3 is TGTGCCAGCAGTCACAACGCGGACAGGTCGAGTGGGTATGGCTACACCTTC.